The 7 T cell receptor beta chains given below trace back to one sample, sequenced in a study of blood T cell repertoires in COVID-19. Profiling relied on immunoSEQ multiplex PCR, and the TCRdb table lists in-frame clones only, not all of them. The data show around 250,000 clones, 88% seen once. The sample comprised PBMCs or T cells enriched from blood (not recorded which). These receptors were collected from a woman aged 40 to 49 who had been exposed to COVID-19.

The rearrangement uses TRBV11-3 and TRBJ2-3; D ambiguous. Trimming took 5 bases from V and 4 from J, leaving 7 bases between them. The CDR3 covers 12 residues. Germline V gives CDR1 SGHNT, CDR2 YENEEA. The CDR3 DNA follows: TGTGCCAGCAGCCGCGAGCCAGATACGCAGTATTTT. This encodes CASSREPDTQYF.

CDR3 DNA sequence: TGTGCCAGTAGTATAGTACAGACTAATGAAAAACTGTTTTTT. Its translation: CASSIVQTNEKLFF. V usage is TRBV19 and J usage is TRBJ1-4; unclear D gene. Germline CDR1 LNHDA, CDR2 SQIVND (reference sequence). V was trimmed by 1 base and J by 2 bases, leaving 5 bases between them. The CDR3 contains 14 residues. The variable domain in full, completed from reference TRBV19 and TRBJ1-4, reads DGGITQSPKYLFRKEGQNVTLSCEQNLNHDAMYWYRQDPGQGLRLIYYSQIVNDFQKGDIAEGYSVSREKKESFPLTVTSAQKNPTAFYLCASSIVQTNEKLFFGSGTQLSVL.

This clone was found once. The CDR3 sequence is CAISEREVSAGNTIYF. The CDR3 DNA reads TGTGCCATCAGTGAGAGGGAGGTTTCGGCTGGAAACACCATATATTTT. This chain uses TRBV10-3 with TRBJ1-3; D call uncertain. The CDR3 totals 16 residues. Trimming took off 2 bases at V and 2 bases at J, with 13 bases between the two ends. The germline V gene has CDR1 ENHRY and CDR2 SYGVKD.

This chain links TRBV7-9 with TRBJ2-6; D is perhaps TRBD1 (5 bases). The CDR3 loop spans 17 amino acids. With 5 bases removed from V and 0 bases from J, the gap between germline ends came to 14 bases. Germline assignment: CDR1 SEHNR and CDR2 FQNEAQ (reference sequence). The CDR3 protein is CASSPRPRDSGANVLTF. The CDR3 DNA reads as TGTGCCAGCAGCCCGCGCCCCAGGGACTCTGGGGCCAACGTCCTGACTTTC.

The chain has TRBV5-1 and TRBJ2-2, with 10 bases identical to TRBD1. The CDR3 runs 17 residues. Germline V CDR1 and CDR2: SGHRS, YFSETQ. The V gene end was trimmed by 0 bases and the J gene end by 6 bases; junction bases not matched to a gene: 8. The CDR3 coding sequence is TGCGCCAGCAGCTTGGCCGGGGGACAGGGGAATGCCGGGGAGCTGTTTTTT. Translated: CASSLAGGQGNAGELFF. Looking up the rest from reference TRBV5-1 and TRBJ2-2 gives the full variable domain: KAGVTQTPRYLIKTRGQQVTLSCSPISGHRSVSWYQQTPGQGLQFLFEYFSETQRNKGNFPGRFSGRQFSNSRSEMNVSTLELGDSALYLCASSLAGGQGNAGELFFGEGSRLTVL.

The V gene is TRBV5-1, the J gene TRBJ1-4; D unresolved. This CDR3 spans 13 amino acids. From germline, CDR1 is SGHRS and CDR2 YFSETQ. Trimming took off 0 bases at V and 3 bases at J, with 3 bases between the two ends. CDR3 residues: CASSLGPNEKLFF. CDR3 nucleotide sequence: TGCGCCAGCAGCTTGGGGCCTAATGAAAAACTGTTTTTT.

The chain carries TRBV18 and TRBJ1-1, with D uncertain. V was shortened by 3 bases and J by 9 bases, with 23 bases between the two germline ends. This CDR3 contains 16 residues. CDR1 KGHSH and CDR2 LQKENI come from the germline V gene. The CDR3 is CASSPLSNAWEAKAFF. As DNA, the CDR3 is TGTGCCAGCTCACCCCTCTCCAACGCATGGGAGGCAAAAGCTTTCTTT.